This TCR beta chain was sequenced during a study of blood T cell repertoires in COVID-19. Study summary: COVID-19 samples collected from the United States, Italy and Spain covered acute and convalescent phases. T cells, B-cell-depleted T cells, or PBMCs supplied cDNA or gDNA.

Allocation to cohorts depended on clinical history reported by the participants. Germline V gene lookup returns CDR1 LGHDT and CDR2 YNNKEL (reference sequence). The CDR3 is 19 residues long. After removal of 4 bases from V and 1 base from J, the junction contained 14 bases not matched to a gene. In the original analysis: Nucleated cell number was recorded as an estimate derived from reference gene primer amplification. Data came from immunoSEQ multiplex PCR; TCRdb stores just in-frame clones and leaves some out. V and J calls plus clone size are reproduced from that table; the DNA served to infer D and trimming. Of 400,000 to 500,000 clones in the sample, about 88% were seen once.

The genes are TRBV3-1 (or the pseudogene TRBV3-2) and TRBJ2-1, with 9 bases identical to TRBD2. The material sequenced was PBMCs or T cells enriched from blood (not recorded which). The receptor was derived from a woman between 18 and 29 years old who had been exposed to COVID-19. CDR3 in DNA: TGTGCCAGCAGCCCAGAGCCCGGGACTAGCCCCAGTTCCTACAATGAGCAGTTCTTC. This sequence encodes CASSPEPGTSPSSYNEQFF.